This T cell receptor beta chain was identified in a study of identical twins (dated by TCRdb to the mid-2010s). Background on the whole study: To test whether fetal clonotypes persist, this study deep-sequenced TCR alpha and beta repertoires from monozygotic twins, from unrelated adults of various ages, and from cord blood. To rule out contamination, replicate twin experiments were performed at different times with different library preparation protocols.

What the study reported, not specific to this receptor: Invariant T cells such as MAIT and iNKT could partly confound zero-insertion analyses, although diverse VJ usage argued against such confounding for most clonotypes. Compared with coincidental sharing between unrelated individuals, out-of-frame TCR alpha sequences shared between twins showed an excess of sequences with low generation probability. In monozygotic twins, out-of-frame TCR alpha sharing was systematically underestimated by recombination models, although the models agreed with sharing between unrelated individuals. Because the same donors could not be followed over many years, the conclusions depended on cross-sectional statistical analysis. Abundant cord blood beta clonotypes carried fewer insertions; young adult naive repertoires showed a weaker similar trend, while memory repertoires showed none. In beta out-of-frame sequences, excess twin sharing was weaker, because having fewer shared sequences lowered the signal-to-noise ratio.

Library generation was performed with 5' RACE. Sequencing was performed on an Illumina HiSeq 2000. A universal primer binding site was added through template switching, and the final cDNA carried a unique molecular identifier so that TCR cDNA molecules could be counted accurately. First-strand cDNA for TCR alpha and beta chains was synthesized from specific primers in the conserved constant-segment region. Each cDNA library was double barcoded, with a SMART-Mk sample barcode plus Illumina barcodes, to control for contamination. Two successive PCR steps introduced TruSeq adapter sequences along with Illumina sample barcodes. Sequencing of the TCR alpha and beta cDNA libraries was done on the Illumina HiSeq platform using custom primers. For the original study's pipeline: MiGEC was used to process raw reads and extract unique molecular identifiers, and MiXCR was used to find CDR3 positions. Recombination models were inferred per individual with the repgenHMM and IGoR tools using an EM algorithm. Shared clonotype analysis was performed with the tcR package in R, normalizing sharing by the product of cloneset sizes. To study raw recombination free of thymic and clonal selection effects, out-of-frame nonproductive sequences were analyzed. The public reads were run again by TCRdb, first through fastp at Q25 and then through MiXCR, and only productive beta chains were kept. Rows with a matching CDR3 protein are joined into one entry that keeps the most common DNA and genes. Clone size and V and J calls follow TCRdb, not the original study. A total of around 480,000 distinct CDR3 sequences appear in this sample, roughly an eighth of them only once. Approximately 1% of the sample belongs to the ten largest clones.

Every donor in the study was a healthy Caucasian. The twin cohort consisted of three pairs of female monozygotic twins, all aged roughly 18 to 29 years. CD4+ and CD8+ T cell populations were isolated with positive isolation kits from Invitrogen. CDR3 length: 12 amino acids, cysteine to phenylalanine. Here the CDR3 DNA is all that survives: 36 bases in frame from base 1. Relative to germline, V is 10 bases shorter and J is 0 bases shorter, with 9 bases between their ends. Per the germline V gene, MDHEN is the CDR1 and SYDVKM is the CDR2. This clonotype was detected a few times. What antigen it recognizes has not been identified. No base qualities exist here, and no much larger clone lies one base off it. The same sample was also used in a study of yellow fever vaccine responses in identical twins. The second paper further reports: According to the authors, the vaccine-induced T cell response in identical twins seemed to be partly convergent and partly specific to each individual. Focusing on identical twins, the study followed the T cell clones that responded to the vaccine, and did so with precision.

In this chain, TRBV28 is recombined with TRBJ1-1, with the D gene not confidently named. This clonotype originated in a woman aged 18-35 years in good health. Sequenced: CD4+ T cells sorted from blood. The bases are TGTGCCACCTGGCCGGTGAACACTGAAGCTTTCTTT. Its coded protein is CATWPVNTEAFF.